Following are 30 T cell receptor beta chains from one sample sequenced in a study of T cell changes during pregnancy in multiple sclerosis. The assay was immunoSEQ multiplex PCR, and TCRdb's table has in-frame clones only and misses some. Among 34,000 or so clones listed, around 90% were seen once. This specimen consisted of CD8+ T cells from peripheral blood mononuclear cells, obtained after pregnancy. The receptors originated from a female donor with multiple sclerosis, enrolled in a pregnancy study.

This rearrangement joins TRBV6-5 to TRBJ2-7; TRBD1 matches at 9 bases. Germline CDR1 MNHEY, CDR2 SVGAGI. The V and J ends lost 4 bases and 3 bases, in that order; junction bases with no gene match: 7. This CDR3 is built from 15 residues. This CDR3 reads CASSSTPGQGYEQYF. Written as DNA, the CDR3 is TGTGCCAGCAGTTCGACACCGGGACAGGGCTACGAGCAGTACTTC.

This chain links TRBV7-8 with TRBJ1-5, with D unclear. Trimming pared 11 bases from V and 1 base from J, leaving 12 bases between. CDR3 size: 13 residues. Germline V gene lookup returns CDR1 SGHVS and CDR2 FQNEAQ. The CDR3: CAGAEASNQPQHF. The CDR3 DNA follows: TGTGCCGGCGCGGAGGCGAGCAATCAGCCCCAGCATTTT.

The chain combines TRBV6-6 with TRBJ1-6; D is uncertain. V lost 7 bases and J 6 bases, leaving 13 bases between the germline ends. Germline V CDR1 and CDR2: MNHNY, SVGAGI (reference sequence). This CDR3 spans 14 amino acids. CDR3 residues: CASTEAKINSPLHF. DNA of the CDR3: TGTGCCAGCACCGAAGCCAAGATTAATTCACCCCTCCACTTT.

The CDR3 region is CASSYEWGGWVYEQYF. As DNA, the CDR3 is TGTGCCAGCAGTTACGAGTGGGGAGGGTGGGTCTACGAGCAGTACTTC. V gene TRBV6-5 combines with J gene TRBJ2-7; 7 bases are a match to TRBD2. This CDR3 has 16 amino acids. Germline loops: CDR1 MNHEY, CDR2 SVGAGI. The V segment lost 2 bases and the J segment 3 bases; nucleotides outside the gene matches: 10.

The V call is TRBV6-6, the J call TRBJ2-7; possible D gene TRBD1, 6 bases. The germline V gene has CDR1 MNHNY and CDR2 SVGAGI (reference sequence). The CDR3 extends over 16 amino acids. The ends were cut back, 8 bases at V and 1 base at J, with 21 bases in the middle. This CDR3 reads CASRSTLQGLSYEQYF. CDR3 sequence (DNA): TGTGCCAGCCGTTCAACCCTACAGGGCTTGTCCTACGAGCAGTACTTC.

The sample holds one count of this clone. The chain links TRBV9 to TRBJ2-7; perhaps TRBD1 as D (6 bases). Trimming removed 1 base from V and 1 base from J, with 12 bases in between. The CDR3 extends over 15 amino acids. CDR1 and CDR2 (germline): SGDLS, YYNGEE. CDR3 DNA sequence: TGTGCCAGCAGCGTATTCCCGGGACATTCCTACGAGCAGTACTTC. This encodes CASSVFPGHSYEQYF.

This rearrangement joins TRBV7-8 to TRBJ2-5; 10 bases are a match to TRBD2. The germline gives CDR1 SGHVS, CDR2 FQNEAQ. The CDR3 totals 16 residues. V was clipped by 5 bases and J by 5 bases; unmatched bases: 11. This CDR3 reads CASSPISGGRGETQYF. In DNA, the CDR3 is TGTGCCAGCAGCCCAATTAGCGGGGGGAGAGGGGAGACCCAGTACTTC.

DNA for the CDR3: TGTGCCAGCAGTGAATATGTGCTGGAGGGGGCTTTCTTT. It codes for CASSEYVLEGAFF. This chain links TRBV25-1 with TRBJ1-1; TRBD1 is a possible D gene (5 bases). V was clipped by 0 bases and J by 11 bases, with 13 bases between them. Germline V gene lookup returns CDR1 MGHDK and CDR2 SYGVNS. There are 13 residues in the CDR3.

The gene calls are TRBV27 and TRBJ2-2; TRBD1 agrees at 8 bases. Germline V CDR1 and CDR2: MNHEY, SMNVEV (reference sequence). This CDR3 region has 15 residues. J was trimmed by 3 bases and V by 5 bases; bases with no gene match: 5. DNA for the CDR3: TGTGCCAGCAGTAAGGGACAGGTGTACACCGGGGAGCTGTTTTTT. Amino acid sequence: CASSKGQVYTGELFF.

The chain couples TRBV7-2 to TRBJ2-3; tentative D call: TRBD2 (6 bases). V was shortened by 5 bases and J by 0 bases, with 9 bases between the two germline ends. The CDR3 has 14 residues. Germline loops: CDR1 SGHTA, CDR2 FQGNSA. The DNA of the CDR3 is TGTGCCAGCAGCGGGGGGTTTAGCACAGATACGCAGTATTTT. Protein: CASSGGFSTDTQYF.

This clone showed up just once. The chain links TRBV2 to TRBJ2-3, with TRBD1 as a possible D gene (5 bases). The CDR3 has 14 amino acids. CDR1 is SNHLY and CDR2 is FYNNEI in the germline V gene. Deletions cut 5 bases from V and 2 bases from J, with 11 bases between. The CDR3 DNA is TGTGCCAGCAGTTGGGGCAGGGACACAGATACGCAGTATTTT. Its protein product is CASSWGRDTDTQYF.

CDR3 in amino acids: CASSPTSGGVQETQYF. Here the CDR3 DNA reads TGCGCCAGCAGCCCAACTAGCGGGGGGGTCCAAGAGACCCAGTACTTC. The chain has TRBV4-1 and TRBJ2-5, with 13 bases that match TRBD2. This CDR3 has 16 amino acids. With V trimmed by 4 bases and J by 1 base, 3 bases remained unmatched. Germline V gene data show CDR1 as MGHRA and CDR2 as YSYEKL.

The gene calls are TRBV5-1 and TRBJ2-7; 7 bases are a match to TRBD2. This CDR3 comprises 13 residues. Germline V gene data show CDR1 as SGHRS and CDR2 as YFSETQ. Trimming removed 4 bases from V and 5 bases from J; junction bases left unmatched: 6. In nucleotides, the CDR3 is TGCGCCAGCAGCCTGTTTGGGGGGGACGAGCAGTACTTC. Translating it yields CASSLFGGDEQYF.

This chain uses TRBV6-1 with TRBJ1-2, with D possibly matching TRBD1 (5 bases). CDR3 length equals 16 residues. The V gene's germline CDR1 is MNHNS and CDR2 SASEGT. V lost 3 bases to trimming and J lost 0 bases, with 14 bases between them. Written as DNA, the CDR3 is TGTGCCAGCAGTGACACGGGAGGGGACCCTAACTATGGCTACACCTTC. Its protein product is CASSDTGGDPNYGYTF.

This sequence joins TRBV11-2 and TRBJ2-1, with no clear D. Trimming shortened V by 1 base and J by 7 bases, and 5 bases separated the two germline ends. This CDR3 has 12 residues. Per germline, CDR1 SGHAT and CDR2 FQNNGV. The CDR3 protein is CASSLGQNEQFF. CDR3 DNA: TGTGCCAGCAGCTTAGGACAAAATGAGCAGTTCTTC.

The V call is TRBV5-1, the J call TRBJ2-1; 13 bases are shared with TRBD2. After removal of 0 bases from V and 9 bases from J, the junction contained 15 bases not matched to a gene. This CDR3 is 19 amino acids long. Germline V gene data show CDR1 as SGHRS and CDR2 as YFSETQ. This CDR3 is CASSLGTSGGYLPGGEQFF. In DNA, the CDR3 is TGCGCCAGCAGCTTGGGGACTAGCGGGGGTTACCTCCCGGGGGGTGAGCAGTTCTTC.

This clone was seen a handful of times. V gene TRBV4-3 combines with J gene TRBJ1-5; D ambiguous. Trimming took off 3 bases at V and 0 bases at J, with 9 bases between the two ends. CDR3 size: 15 residues. Germline lookup yields CDR1 LGHNA and CDR2 YSLEER. This chain's CDR3 is CASSQTGNSNQPQHF. The CDR3 bases are TGCGCCAGCAGCCAGACGGGGAATAGCAATCAGCCCCAGCATTTT.

V is TRBV6-1 and J is TRBJ1-2, with D possibly TRBD1 on 5 matching bases. V dropped 4 bases and J dropped 4 bases, with 7 bases sitting between them. This CDR3 region has 12 residues. Per germline, CDR1 MNHNS and CDR2 SASEGT. CDR3 coding DNA: TGTGCCAGCAGTGGGGGGGTCTATGGCTACACCTTC. Translation gives CASSGGVYGYTF.

The rearrangement links TRBV10-3 to TRBJ1-6; D might be TRBD1 (6 bases). The germline V gene has CDR1 ENHRY and CDR2 SYGVKD. Trimming left V 3 bases short and J 7 bases short, with 10 bases between. This CDR3 is built from 14 residues. CDR3 nucleotide sequence: TGTGCCATCAGTGACGACAGGTGGAATTCACCCCTCCACTTT. Protein: CAISDDRWNSPLHF.

CDR3 region: CASSYSDSANQPQHF. The CDR3 nucleotides are TGTGCCAGCAGTTACTCAGACAGCGCGAATCAGCCCCAGCATTTT. The chain is built from TRBV6-5 and TRBJ1-5, with D possibly TRBD1 on 5 matching bases. The CDR3 is 15 residues long. Germline V gene sequence: CDR1 MNHEY, CDR2 SVGAGI. Trimming took 0 bases from V and 4 from J, leaving 10 bases between them.

This clone was seen only once. V and J are TRBV7-3 and TRBJ2-1, with 10 positions matching TRBD2. Germline V gene sequence: CDR1 SGHTA, CDR2 FQGTGA. Trimming at V came to 4 bases and at J to 7 bases, leaving 10 bases not matched to a gene. This CDR3 comprises 16 residues. The CDR3: CASSSLIAGGLNEQFF. The DNA of the CDR3 is TGTGCCAGCAGCTCCCTAATAGCGGGGGGCCTTAATGAGCAGTTCTTC.

This chain connects TRBV6-6 to TRBJ1-2; TRBD1 aligns across 7 bases. Germline lookup yields CDR1 MNHNY and CDR2 SVGAGI (reference sequence). Trimming removed 2 bases from V and 8 bases from J; junction bases left unmatched: 11. This CDR3 comprises 15 residues. CDR3 residues: CASSYMGDRAWGYTF. The CDR3 nucleotides are TGTGCCAGCAGTTACATGGGAGACAGGGCTTGGGGCTACACCTTC.

The CDR3 region has the DNA TGTGCCAGCAGTGACGGTGGCGGGGGGGCCGGTTATACGCAGTATTTT. The encoded protein is CASSDGGGGAGYTQYF. The gene calls are TRBV6-4 and TRBJ2-3, with 9 bases fitting TRBD2. Germline V gene data show CDR1 as MRHNA and CDR2 as SNTAGT. The CDR3 length is 16 residues. The J segment lost 7 bases and the V segment lost 2 bases, leaving 10 bases of the junction unmatched.

The chain joins TRBV5-4 to TRBJ2-3, with 10 bases identical to TRBD1. Losses at the gene ends were 4 bases for V and 6 bases for J; bases not matched to a gene: 5. Per germline, CDR1 SGHNT and CDR2 YYREEE (reference sequence). The CDR3 runs 14 residues. The DNA of the CDR3 is TGTGCCAGCAGCCGGGACAGGGGACGGGATACGCAGTATTTT. Protein sequence: CASSRDRGRDTQYF.

This CDR3 reads CASSLGQGLSYEQYF. Written as DNA, the CDR3 is TGTGCCAGCAGCTTAGGACAGGGGCTCTCCTACGAGCAGTACTTC. The chain couples TRBV7-9 to TRBJ2-7; 8 bases line up with TRBD1. The length of the CDR3 is 15 residues. Germline loops: CDR1 SEHNR, CDR2 FQNEAQ (reference sequence). With 1 base clipped from V and 0 bases from J, the junction kept 2 bases outside the gene matches.

The V call is TRBV27, the J call TRBJ2-6, with TRBD1 matching 8 bases. The germline V gene encodes CDR1 MNHEY and CDR2 SMNVEV (reference sequence). V gave up 8 bases and J gave up 0 bases; unmatched junction bases: 0. The CDR3 has 14 residues. For the CDR3, the DNA is TGTGCCAGCCAGGGGGCCTCTGGGGCCAACGTCCTGACTTTC. Translation gives CASQGASGANVLTF.

The chain is built from TRBV6-5 and TRBJ2-3; TRBD2 matches at 12 bases. The CDR3 spans 15 residues. CDR1 is MNHEY, CDR2 SVGAGI, per germline. After removal of 5 bases from V and 4 bases from J, the junction contained 4 bases not matched to a gene. In nucleotides, the CDR3 is TGTGCCAGCAGTGTACTAGCGGGGGGCGCAGATACGCAGTATTTT. Translating it yields CASSVLAGGADTQYF.

J is TRBJ2-3 and V is TRBV10-3; D unclear. The CDR3 has 15 amino acids. CDR1 is ENHRY, CDR2 SYGVKD, per germline. V lost 0 bases to trimming and J lost 0 bases, with 7 bases between them. CDR3 region: CAISESSSSTDTQYF. CDR3 nucleotide sequence: TGTGCCATCAGTGAGTCATCTTCTAGCACAGATACGCAGTATTTT.

V gene TRBV11-2 combines with J gene TRBJ1-1; D perhaps matches TRBD1 (5 bases). In germline, CDR1 is SGHAT, CDR2 FQNNGV. This CDR3 is 14 amino acids long. Between the trimmed V and J ends, which lost 4 bases and 6 bases, there was a span of 15 bases. CDR3 sequence: CASSYYTGEAEAFF. The CDR3 nucleotides are TGTGCCAGCAGCTATTATACGGGGGAAGCTGAAGCTTTCTTT.

The chain employs TRBV4-1 and TRBJ2-7; 9 bases align to TRBD2. V lost 3 bases, J lost 0 bases, and 9 bases stayed unmatched. The germline CDR1 and CDR2 sequences are MGHRA and YSYEKL. The CDR3 has 17 residues. In DNA, the CDR3 is TGCGCCAGCAGCCAGGCCGAGAGCGGGGGGAGCTCCTACGAGCAGTACTTC. This gives the protein CASSQAESGGSSYEQYF.